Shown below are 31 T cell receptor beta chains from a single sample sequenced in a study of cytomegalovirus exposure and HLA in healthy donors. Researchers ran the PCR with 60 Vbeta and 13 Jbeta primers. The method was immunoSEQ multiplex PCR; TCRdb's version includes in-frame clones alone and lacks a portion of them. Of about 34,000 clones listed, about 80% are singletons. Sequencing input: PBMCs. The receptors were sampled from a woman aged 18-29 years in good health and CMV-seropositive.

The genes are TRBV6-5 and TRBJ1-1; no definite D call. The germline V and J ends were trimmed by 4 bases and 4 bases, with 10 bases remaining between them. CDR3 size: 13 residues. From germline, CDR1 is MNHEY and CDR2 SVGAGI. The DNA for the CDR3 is TGTGCCAGCAGTTGGAGGGTAGGCACTGAAGCTTTCTTT. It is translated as CASSWRVGTEAFF.

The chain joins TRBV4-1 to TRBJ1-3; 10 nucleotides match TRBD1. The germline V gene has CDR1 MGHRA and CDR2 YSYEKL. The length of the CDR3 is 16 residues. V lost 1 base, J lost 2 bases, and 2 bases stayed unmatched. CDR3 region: CASSQATGGTGNTIYF. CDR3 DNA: TGCGCCAGCAGCCAAGCGACAGGGGGCACTGGAAACACCATATATTTT.

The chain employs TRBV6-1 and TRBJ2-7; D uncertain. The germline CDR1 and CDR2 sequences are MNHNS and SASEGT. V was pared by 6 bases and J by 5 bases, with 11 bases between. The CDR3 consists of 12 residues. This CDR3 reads CASRTLGNEQYF. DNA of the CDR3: TGTGCCAGCAGAACTCTAGGTAACGAGCAGTACTTC.

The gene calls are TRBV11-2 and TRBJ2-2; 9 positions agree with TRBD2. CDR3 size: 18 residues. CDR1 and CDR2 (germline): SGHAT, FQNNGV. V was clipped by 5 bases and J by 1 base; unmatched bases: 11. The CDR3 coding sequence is TGTGCCAGCAGCCGGGGGTGGCTAGCGGGACTGAACACCGGGGAGCTGTTTTTT. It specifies CASSRGWLAGLNTGELFF.

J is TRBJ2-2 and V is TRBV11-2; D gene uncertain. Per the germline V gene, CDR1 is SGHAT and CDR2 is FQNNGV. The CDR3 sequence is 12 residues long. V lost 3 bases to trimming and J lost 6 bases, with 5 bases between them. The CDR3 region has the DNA TGTGCCAGCAGCTTCTACTCCGGGGAGCTGTTTTTT. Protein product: CASSFYSGELFF.

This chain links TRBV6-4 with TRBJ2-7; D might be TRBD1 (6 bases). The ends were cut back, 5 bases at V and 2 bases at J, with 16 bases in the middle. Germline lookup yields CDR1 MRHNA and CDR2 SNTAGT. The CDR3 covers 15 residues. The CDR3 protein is CASSPDRSNTYEQYF. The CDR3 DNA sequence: TGTGCCAGCAGTCCCGACAGGAGCAATACCTACGAGCAGTACTTC.

The chain's CDR3 is CASSKGGNTEAFF. Here the CDR3 DNA reads TGTGCCAGCAGTAAAGGGGGGAACACTGAAGCTTTCTTT. The rearrangement joins TRBV28 to TRBJ1-1, with D perhaps TRBD1 (6 bases). V gave up 5 bases and J gave up 1 base, with 8 bases separating them. The CDR3 spans 13 residues. Germline CDR1 and CDR2: MDHEN and SYDVKM. Variable domain in full (rest from reference TRBV28 and TRBJ1-1): DVKVTQSSRYLVKRTGEKVFLECVQDMDHENMFWYRQDPGLGLRLIYFSYDVKMKEKGDIPEGYSVSREKKERFSLILESASTNQTSMYLCASSKGGNTEAFFGQGTRLTVV.

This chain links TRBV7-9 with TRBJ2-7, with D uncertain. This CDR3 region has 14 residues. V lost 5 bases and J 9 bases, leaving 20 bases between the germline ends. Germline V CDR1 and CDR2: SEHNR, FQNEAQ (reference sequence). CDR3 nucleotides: TGTGCCAGCAGCCCCCCCCCGGCGGAGTCTGGGCAGTACTTC. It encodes CASSPPPAESGQYF.

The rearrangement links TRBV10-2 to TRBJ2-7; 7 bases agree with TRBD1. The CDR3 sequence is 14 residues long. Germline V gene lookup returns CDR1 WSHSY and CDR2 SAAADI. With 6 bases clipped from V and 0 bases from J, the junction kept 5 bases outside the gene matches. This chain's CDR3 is CASSPGQSSYEQYF. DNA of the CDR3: TGCGCCAGCAGCCCGGGACAGAGCTCCTACGAGCAGTACTTC.

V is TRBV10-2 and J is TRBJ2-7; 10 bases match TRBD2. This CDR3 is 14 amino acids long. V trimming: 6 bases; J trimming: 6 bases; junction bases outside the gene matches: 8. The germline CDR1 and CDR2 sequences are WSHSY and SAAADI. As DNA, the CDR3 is TGCGCCAGCAGCACCGGGACTAGCGACGGCGAGCAGTACTTC. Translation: CASSTGTSDGEQYF.

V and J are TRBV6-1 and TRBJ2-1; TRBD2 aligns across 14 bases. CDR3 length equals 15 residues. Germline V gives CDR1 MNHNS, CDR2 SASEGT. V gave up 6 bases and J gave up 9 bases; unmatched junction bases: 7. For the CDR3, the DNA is TGTGCCAGCAGGGGACTAGCGGGAGATCCTACTGAGCAGTTCTTC. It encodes CASRGLAGDPTEQFF.

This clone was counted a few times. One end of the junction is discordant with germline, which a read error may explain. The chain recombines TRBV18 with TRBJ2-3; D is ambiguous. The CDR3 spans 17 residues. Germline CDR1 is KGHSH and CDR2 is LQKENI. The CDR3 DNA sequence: TGTGCCAGCTCACCACCGATGGGCAGGAAGAGCACGGATACGCAGTATTTT. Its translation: CASSPPMGRKSTDTQYF. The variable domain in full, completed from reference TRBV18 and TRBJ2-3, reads NAGVMQNPRHLVRRRGQEARLRCSPMKGHSHVYWYRQLPEEGLKFMVYLQKENIIDESGMPKERFSAEFPKEGPSILRIQQVVRGDSAAYFCASSPPMGRKSTDTQYFGPGTRLTVL.

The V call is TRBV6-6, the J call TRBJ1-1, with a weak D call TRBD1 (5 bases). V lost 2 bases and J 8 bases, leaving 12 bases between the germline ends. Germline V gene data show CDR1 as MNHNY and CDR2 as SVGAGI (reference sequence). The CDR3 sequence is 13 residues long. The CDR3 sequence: CASSYSSTAEAFF. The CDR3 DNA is TGTGCCAGCAGTTACAGTTCGACAGCCGAAGCTTTCTTT.

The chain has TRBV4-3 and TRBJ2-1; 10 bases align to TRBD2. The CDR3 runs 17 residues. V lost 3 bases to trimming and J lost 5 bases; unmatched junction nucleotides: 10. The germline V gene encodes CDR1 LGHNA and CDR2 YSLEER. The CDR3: CASSHVLAGGLNNEQFF. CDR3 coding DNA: TGCGCCAGCAGCCATGTATTAGCGGGGGGCTTAAACAATGAGCAGTTCTTC.

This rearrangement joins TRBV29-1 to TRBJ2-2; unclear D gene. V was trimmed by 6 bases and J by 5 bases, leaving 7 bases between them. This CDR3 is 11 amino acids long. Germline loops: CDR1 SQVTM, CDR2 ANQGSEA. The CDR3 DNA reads TGCAGCGTCGCCGGGACCGGGGAGCTGTTTTTT. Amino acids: CSVAGTGELFF.

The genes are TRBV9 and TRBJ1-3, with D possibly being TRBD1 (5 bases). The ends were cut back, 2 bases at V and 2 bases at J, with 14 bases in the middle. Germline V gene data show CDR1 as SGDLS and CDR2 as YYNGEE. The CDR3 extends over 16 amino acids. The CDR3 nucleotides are TGTGCCAGCAGCGTGGGGGGGAGGGCTCCTGGAAACACCATATATTTT. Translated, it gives CASSVGGRAPGNTIYF.

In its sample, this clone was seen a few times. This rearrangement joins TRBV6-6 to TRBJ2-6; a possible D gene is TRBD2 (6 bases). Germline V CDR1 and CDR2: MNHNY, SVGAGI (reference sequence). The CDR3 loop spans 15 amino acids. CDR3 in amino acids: CAGGAKRSGANVLTF. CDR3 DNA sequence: TGTGCAGGAGGGGCGAAAAGATCTGGGGCCAACGTCCTGACTTTC.

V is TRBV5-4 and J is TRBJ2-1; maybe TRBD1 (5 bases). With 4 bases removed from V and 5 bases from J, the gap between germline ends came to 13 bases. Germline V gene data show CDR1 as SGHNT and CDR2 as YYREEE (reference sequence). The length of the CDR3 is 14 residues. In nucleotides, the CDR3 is TGTGCCAGCAGCCCCGAGTGGGGCGACAATGAGCAGTTCTTC. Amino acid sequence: CASSPEWGDNEQFF.

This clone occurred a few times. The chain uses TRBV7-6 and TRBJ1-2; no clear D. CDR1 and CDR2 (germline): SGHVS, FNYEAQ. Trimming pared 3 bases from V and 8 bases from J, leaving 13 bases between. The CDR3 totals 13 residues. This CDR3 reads CASSFPPGLGYTF. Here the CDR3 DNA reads TGTGCCAGCAGCTTTCCGCCCGGTCTCGGCTACACCTTC.

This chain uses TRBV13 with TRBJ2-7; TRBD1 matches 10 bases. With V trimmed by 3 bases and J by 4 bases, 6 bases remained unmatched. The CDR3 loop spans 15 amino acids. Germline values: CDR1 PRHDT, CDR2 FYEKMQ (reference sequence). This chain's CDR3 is CASSLERDRGYEQYF. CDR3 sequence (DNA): TGTGCCAGCAGCTTGGAGCGGGACAGGGGTTACGAGCAGTACTTC.

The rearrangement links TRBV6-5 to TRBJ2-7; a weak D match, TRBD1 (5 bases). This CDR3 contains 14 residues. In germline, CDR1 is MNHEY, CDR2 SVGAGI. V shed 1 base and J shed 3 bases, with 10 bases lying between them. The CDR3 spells CASSYWNTGYEQYF. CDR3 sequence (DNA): TGTGCCAGCAGTTACTGGAATACAGGCTACGAGCAGTACTTC.

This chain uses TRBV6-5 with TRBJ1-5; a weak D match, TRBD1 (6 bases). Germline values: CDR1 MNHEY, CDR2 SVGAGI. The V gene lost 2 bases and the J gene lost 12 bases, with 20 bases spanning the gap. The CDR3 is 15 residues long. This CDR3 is CASSYLLQGSYLQHF. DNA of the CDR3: TGTGCCAGCAGTTACCTTTTGCAGGGGTCGTACCTCCAGCATTTT.

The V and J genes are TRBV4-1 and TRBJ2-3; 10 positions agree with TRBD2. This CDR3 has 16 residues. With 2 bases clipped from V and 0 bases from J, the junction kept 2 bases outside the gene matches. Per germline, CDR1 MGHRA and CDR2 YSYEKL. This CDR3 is CASSQKLAGSTDTQYF. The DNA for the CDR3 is TGCGCCAGCAGCCAAAAACTAGCGGGGAGCACAGATACGCAGTATTTT.

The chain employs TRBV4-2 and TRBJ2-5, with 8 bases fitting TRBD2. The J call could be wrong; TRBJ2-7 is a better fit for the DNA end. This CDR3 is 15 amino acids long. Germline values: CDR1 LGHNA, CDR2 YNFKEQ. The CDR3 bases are TGTGCCAGCAGCCAAGGTGTAGCGGGGTCCTACGAGCAGTACTTC. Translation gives CASSQGVAGSYEQYF.

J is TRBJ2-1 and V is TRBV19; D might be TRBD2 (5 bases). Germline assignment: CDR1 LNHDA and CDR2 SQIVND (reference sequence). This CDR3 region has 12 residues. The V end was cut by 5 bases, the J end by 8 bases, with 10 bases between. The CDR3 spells CASSSGSYEQFF. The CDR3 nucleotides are TGTGCCAGTAGTTCGGGGAGCTATGAGCAGTTCTTC.

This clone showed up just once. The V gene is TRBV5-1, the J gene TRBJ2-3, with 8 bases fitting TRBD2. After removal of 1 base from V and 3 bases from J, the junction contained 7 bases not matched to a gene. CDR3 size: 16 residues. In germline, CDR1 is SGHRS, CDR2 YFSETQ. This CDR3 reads CASSLKVAGLTDTQYF. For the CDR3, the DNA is TGCGCCAGCAGCTTGAAGGTAGCGGGACTGACAGATACGCAGTATTTT. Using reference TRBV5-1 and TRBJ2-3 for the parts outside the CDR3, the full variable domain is KAGVTQTPRYLIKTRGQQVTLSCSPISGHRSVSWYQQTPGQGLQFLFEYFSETQRNKGNFPGRFSGRQFSNSRSEMNVSTLELGDSALYLCASSLKVAGLTDTQYFGPGTRLTVL.

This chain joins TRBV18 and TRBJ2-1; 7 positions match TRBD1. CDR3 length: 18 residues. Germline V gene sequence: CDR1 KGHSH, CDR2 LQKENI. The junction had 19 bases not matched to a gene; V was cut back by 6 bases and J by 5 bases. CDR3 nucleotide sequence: TGTGCCAGCTCCCCGCGCCGGGACGCTCGACAGGGTAACAATGAGCAGTTCTTC. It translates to CASSPRRDARQGNNEQFF.

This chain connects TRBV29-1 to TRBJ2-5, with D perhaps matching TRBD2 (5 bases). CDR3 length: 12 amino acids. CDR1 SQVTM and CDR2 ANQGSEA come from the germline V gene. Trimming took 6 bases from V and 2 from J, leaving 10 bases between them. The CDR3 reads CSVLGSQETQYF. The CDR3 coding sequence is TGCAGCGTCCTAGGGAGTCAAGAGACCCAGTACTTC.

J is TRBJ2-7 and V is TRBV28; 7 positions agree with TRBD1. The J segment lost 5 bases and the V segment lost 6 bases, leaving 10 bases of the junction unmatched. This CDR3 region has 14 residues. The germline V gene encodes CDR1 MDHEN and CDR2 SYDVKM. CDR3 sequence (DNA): TGTGCCAGCAGGCTCCAGGGGGATTCCGACGAGCAGTACTTC. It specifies CASRLQGDSDEQYF.

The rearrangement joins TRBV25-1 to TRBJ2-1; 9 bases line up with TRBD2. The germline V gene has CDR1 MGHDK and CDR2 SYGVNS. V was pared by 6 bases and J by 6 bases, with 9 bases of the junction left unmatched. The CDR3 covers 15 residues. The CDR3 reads CASRGTSSGVNEQFF. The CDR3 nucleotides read TGTGCCAGCAGGGGGACTAGCTCGGGGGTCAATGAGCAGTTCTTC.

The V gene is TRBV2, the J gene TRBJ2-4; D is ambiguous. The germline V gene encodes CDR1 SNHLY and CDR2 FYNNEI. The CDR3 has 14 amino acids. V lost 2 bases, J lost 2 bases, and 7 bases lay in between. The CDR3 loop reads CASSESGTKNIQYF. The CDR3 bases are TGTGCCAGCAGTGAATCAGGAACCAAAAACATTCAGTACTTC.